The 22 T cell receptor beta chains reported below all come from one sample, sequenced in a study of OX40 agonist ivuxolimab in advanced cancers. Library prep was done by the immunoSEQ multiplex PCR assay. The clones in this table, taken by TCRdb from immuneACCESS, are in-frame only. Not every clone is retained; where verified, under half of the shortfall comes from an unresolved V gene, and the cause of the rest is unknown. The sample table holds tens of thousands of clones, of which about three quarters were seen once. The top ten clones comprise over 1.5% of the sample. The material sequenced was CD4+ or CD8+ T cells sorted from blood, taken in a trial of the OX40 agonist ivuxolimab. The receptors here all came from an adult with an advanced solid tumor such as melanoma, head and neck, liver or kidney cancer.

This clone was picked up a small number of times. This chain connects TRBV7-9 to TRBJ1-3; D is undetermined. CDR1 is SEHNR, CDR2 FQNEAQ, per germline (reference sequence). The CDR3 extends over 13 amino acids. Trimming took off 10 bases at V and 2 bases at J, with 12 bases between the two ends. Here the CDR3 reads CATGPSAGNTIYF. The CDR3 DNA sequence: TGTGCCACCGGACCATCGGCTGGAAACACCATATATTTT. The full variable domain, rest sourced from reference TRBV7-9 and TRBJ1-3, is DTGVSQNPRHKITKRGQNVTFRCDPISEHNRLYWYRQTLGQGPEFLTYFQNEAQLEKSRLLSDRFSAERPKGSFSTLEIQRTEQGDSAMYLCATGPSAGNTIYFGEGSWLTVV.

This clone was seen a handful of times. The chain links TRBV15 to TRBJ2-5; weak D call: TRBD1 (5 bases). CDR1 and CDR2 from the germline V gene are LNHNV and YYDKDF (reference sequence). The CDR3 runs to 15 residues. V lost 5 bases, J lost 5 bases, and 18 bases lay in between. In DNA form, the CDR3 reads TGTGCCACCAGCCGAGCGAATCAGGGTTGGGAGACCCAGTACTTC. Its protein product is CATSRANQGWETQYF.

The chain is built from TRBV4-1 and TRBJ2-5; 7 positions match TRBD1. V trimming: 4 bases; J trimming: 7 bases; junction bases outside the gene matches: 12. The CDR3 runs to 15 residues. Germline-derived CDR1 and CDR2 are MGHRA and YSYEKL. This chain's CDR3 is CASSPRQGTGLTQYF. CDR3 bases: TGCGCCAGCAGCCCTAGACAGGGAACCGGTTTGACCCAGTACTTC.

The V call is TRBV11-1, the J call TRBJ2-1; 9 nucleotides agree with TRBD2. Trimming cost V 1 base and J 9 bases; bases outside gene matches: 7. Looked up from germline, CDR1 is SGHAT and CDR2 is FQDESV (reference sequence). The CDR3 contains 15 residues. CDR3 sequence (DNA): TGTGCCAGCAGCTTAGGGCGGGGGGGCCAAGGTGAGCAGTTCTTC. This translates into CASSLGRGGQGEQFF.

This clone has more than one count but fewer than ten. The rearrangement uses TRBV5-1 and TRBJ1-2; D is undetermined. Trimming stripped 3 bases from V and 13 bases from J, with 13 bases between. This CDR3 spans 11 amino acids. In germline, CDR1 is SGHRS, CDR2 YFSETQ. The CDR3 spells CASSSGPLPTF. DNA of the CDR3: TGCGCCAGCAGCTCAGGACCCCTACCCACCTTC.

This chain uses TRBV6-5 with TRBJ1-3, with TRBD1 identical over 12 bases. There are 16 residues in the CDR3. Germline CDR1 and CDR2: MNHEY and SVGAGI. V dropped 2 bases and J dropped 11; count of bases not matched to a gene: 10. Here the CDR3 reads CASSYLTGTGGFAIYF. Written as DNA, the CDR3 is TGTGCCAGCAGTTACCTAACCGGGACAGGGGGCTTCGCCATATATTTT.

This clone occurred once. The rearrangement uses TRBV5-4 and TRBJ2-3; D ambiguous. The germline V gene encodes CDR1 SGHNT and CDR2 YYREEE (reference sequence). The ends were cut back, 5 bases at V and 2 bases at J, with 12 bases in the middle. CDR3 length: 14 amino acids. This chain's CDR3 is CASREQRSTDTQYF. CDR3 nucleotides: TGTGCCAGCAGGGAACAGAGATCCACAGATACGCAGTATTTT.

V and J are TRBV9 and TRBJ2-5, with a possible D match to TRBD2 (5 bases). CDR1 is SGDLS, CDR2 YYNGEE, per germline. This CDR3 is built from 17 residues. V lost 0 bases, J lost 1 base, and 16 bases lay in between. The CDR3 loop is CASSVAHVGLGQETQYF. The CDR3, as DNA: TGTGCCAGCAGCGTAGCTCATGTCGGACTGGGCCAAGAGACCCAGTACTTC.

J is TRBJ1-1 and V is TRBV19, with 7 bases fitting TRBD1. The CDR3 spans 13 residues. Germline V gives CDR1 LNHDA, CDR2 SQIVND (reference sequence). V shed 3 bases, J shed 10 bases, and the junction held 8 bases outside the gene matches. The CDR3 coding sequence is TGTGCCAGTAGTATGACGGGACAGACTCGAGCTTTCTTT. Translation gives CASSMTGQTRAFF.

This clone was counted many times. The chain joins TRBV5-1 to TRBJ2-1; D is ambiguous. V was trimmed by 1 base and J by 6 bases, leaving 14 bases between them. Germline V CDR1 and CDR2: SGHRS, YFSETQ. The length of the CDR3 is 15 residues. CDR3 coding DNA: TGCGCCAGCAGCTTGATGGCTACGACGACCAATGAGCAGTTCTTC. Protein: CASSLMATTTNEQFF.

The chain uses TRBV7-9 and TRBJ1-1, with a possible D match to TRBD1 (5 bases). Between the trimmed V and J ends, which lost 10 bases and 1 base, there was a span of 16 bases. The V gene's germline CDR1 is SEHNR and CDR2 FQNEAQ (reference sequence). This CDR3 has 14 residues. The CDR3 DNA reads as TGTGCCACCACAACAGGAACAGGGAACACTGAAGCTTTCTTT. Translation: CATTTGTGNTEAFF.

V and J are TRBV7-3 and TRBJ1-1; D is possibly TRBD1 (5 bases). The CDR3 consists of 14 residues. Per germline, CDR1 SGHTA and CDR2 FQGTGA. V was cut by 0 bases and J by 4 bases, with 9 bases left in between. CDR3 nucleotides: TGTGCCAGCAGCTTAACGCGGGGGGGCACTGAAGCTTTCTTT. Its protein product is CASSLTRGGTEAFF.

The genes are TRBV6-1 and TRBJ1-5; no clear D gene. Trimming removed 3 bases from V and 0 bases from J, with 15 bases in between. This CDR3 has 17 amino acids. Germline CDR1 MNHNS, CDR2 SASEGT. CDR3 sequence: CASSERIGRVSNQPQHF. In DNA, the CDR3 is TGTGCCAGCAGTGAGCGGATCGGACGGGTTAGCAATCAGCCCCAGCATTTT.

Here the CDR3 DNA reads TGTGCCAGCACCCCGTCCAGTATGGCGCGCACAGATACGCAGTATTTT. The encoded protein is CASTPSSMARTDTQYF. The V and J genes are TRBV7-9 and TRBJ2-3; no firm D call. Looked up from germline, CDR1 is SEHNR and CDR2 is FQNEAQ (reference sequence). The CDR3 covers 16 residues. V shed 7 bases and J shed 1 base, with 18 bases lying between them.

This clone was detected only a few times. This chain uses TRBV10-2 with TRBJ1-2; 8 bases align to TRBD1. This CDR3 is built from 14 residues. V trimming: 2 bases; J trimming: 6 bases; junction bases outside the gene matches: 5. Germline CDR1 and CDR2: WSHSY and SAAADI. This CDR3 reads CASSEGQGLDGYTF. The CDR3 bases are TGCGCCAGCAGTGAGGGACAGGGTTTGGATGGCTACACCTTC.

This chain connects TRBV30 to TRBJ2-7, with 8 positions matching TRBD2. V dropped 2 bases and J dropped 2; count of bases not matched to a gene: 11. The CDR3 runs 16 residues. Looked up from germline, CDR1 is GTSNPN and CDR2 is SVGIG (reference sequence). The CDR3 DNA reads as TGTGCCTGGAGTCCGTTGGGTAGCGGGGTACCCTACGAGCAGTACTTC. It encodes CAWSPLGSGVPYEQYF.

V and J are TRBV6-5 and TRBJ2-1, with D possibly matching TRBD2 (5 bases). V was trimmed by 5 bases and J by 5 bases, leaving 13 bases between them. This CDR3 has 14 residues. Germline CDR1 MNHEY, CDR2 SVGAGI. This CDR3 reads CASSDYISDNEQFF. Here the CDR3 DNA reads TGTGCCAGCAGTGACTATATCTCTGACAATGAGCAGTTCTTC.

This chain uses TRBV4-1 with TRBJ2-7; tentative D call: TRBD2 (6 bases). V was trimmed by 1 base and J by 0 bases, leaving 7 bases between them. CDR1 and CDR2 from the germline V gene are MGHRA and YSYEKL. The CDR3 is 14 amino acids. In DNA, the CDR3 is TGCGCCAGCAGCCAAGCCGGGGGCTCCTACGAGCAGTACTTC. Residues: CASSQAGGSYEQYF.

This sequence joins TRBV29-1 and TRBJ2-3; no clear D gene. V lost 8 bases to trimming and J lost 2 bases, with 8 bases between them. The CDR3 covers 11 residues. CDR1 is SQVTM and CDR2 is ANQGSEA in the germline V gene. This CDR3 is CSMGITDTQYF. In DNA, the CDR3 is TGCAGCATGGGAATCACAGATACGCAGTATTTT.

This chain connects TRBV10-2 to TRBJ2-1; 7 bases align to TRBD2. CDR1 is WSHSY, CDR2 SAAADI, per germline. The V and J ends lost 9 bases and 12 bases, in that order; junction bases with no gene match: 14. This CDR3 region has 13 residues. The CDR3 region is CASWTSSGLVQFF. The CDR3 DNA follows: TGCGCCAGTTGGACTAGTTCGGGTTTGGTGCAGTTCTTC.

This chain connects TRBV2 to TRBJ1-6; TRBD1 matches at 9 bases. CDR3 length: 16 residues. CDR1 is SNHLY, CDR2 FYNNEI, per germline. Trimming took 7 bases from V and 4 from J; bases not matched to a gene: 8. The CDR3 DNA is TGTGCCAGCATGGGGACAGGGCAGGGGTATAATTCACCCCTCCACTTT. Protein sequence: CASMGTGQGYNSPLHF.

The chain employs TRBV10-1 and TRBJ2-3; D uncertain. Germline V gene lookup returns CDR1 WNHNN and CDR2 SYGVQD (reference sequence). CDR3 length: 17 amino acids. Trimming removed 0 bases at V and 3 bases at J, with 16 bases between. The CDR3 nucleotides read TGCGCCAGCAGTGAGTCAGGCAGTCAATCCTTTACAGATACGCAGTATTTT. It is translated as CASSESGSQSFTDTQYF.